These T cell receptor beta chains were read from a single sample in a study of sequential checkpoint blockade in melanoma. The table came from immunoSEQ multiplex PCR; TCRdb's copy has only in-frame clones and leaves some out. The data show under 45,000 clones, 70% to 90% seen once. The sample in question was CD8+ T cells sorted from blood (inferred from file names), obtained from a patient given nivolumab and ipilimumab in sequence. Receptors originate from a human donor with melanoma. The CDR3 runs from the conserved cysteine through the conserved F or W. The order of the fields is V gene, clone size, D gene, J gene, CDR3 DNA, CDR3 protein. The D gene is left open where the match is weak. The size of a clone is reported for some rows only, either as once, few or many, or as a class for expanded clones.

TRBV9	NA	TRBD2	TRBJ2-3	TGTGCCAGCAGCGTAGCCGGGACTAGCGGGGGCACAGATACGCAGTATTTT	CASSVAGTSGGTDTQYF
TRBV28	few	NA	TRBJ2-1	TGTGCCAGCAGTTTATGGACAGATAACAATGAGCAGTTCTTC	CASSLWTDNNEQFF
TRBV4-2	once	NA	TRBJ2-5	TGTGCCAGCAGCCAAGGTGGGGGCTATGAAGAGACCCAGTACTTC	CASSQGGGYEETQYF
TRBV27	few	NA	TRBJ2-3	TGTGCCAGCAGTTTAGCCCACGGGGATACGCAGTATTTT	CASSLAHGDTQYF
TRBV5-1	NA	TRBD1	TRBJ2-7	TGCGCCAGCAGCTCGGGGACAGGGCCGCACGAGCAGTACTTC	CASSSGTGPHEQYF
TRBV19	few	NA	TRBJ1-6	TGTGCCAGTAGTATTACAGCTAATTCACCCCTCCACTTT	CASSITANSPLHF
TRBV27	NA	NA	TRBJ2-1	TGTGCCAGCAGTTTATCTGGAGGAGGGGCCTACAATGAGCAGTTCTTC	CASSLSGGGAYNEQFF
TRBV6-6	NA	NA	TRBJ2-1	TGTGCCAGCACTGCCGGCCCCGCAGGGTACAATGAGCAGTTCTTC	CASTAGPAGYNEQFF
TRBV27	NA	TRBD1	TRBJ2-4	TGTGCCAGCAGTTCACGGACAGGGGGCAAAAACATTCAGTACTTC	CASSSRTGGKNIQYF
TRBV27	NA	TRBD2	TRBJ2-3	TGTGCCAGCAGTTCGGGACTACGCACAGATACGCAGTATTTT	CASSSGLRTDTQYF
TRBV28	NA	TRBD2	TRBJ2-1	TGTGCCAGCAGTTTTTTGACTAGCGGGAGGGATTACAATGAGCAGTTCTTC	CASSFLTSGRDYNEQFF
TRBV9	NA	TRBD2	TRBJ2-1	TGTGCCAGCAGCGTATCGCTAGCGGCCAATGAGCAGTTCTTC	CASSVSLAANEQFF
TRBV7-2	NA	NA	TRBJ1-1	TGTGCCAGCAGCTTAGGGGCTGCTGCAACGGAAGCTTTCTTT	CASSLGAAATEAFF
TRBV13	once	NA	TRBJ2-7	TGTGCCAGCGGCAAAGGGGGAGGGTACGAGCAGTACTTC	CASGKGGGYEQYF
TRBV9	NA	NA	TRBJ1-2	TGTGCCAGCAGCGTAGGGGGGCCCTCCCCTCTCTATGGCTACACCTTC	CASSVGGPSPLYGYTF
TRBV13	NA	NA	TRBJ1-2	TGTGCCAGCAGCCAAGGGGGTATCTATGGCTACACCTTC	CASSQGGIYGYTF
TRBV2	once	TRBD2	TRBJ2-7	TGTGCCAGCAGCGAGCGGGAGCCGACCTACGAGCAGTACTTC	CASSEREPTYEQYF
TRBV30	NA	NA	TRBJ1-5	TGTGCCTGGAGTAACCGACCAGGGTTAAATCAGCCCCAGCATTTT	CAWSNRPGLNQPQHF
TRBV4-2	few	NA	TRBJ2-3	TGTGCCAGCAGCCGGGAGGGGGGGGGCTTGTATACGCAGTATTTT	CASSREGGGLYTQYF
TRBV19	NA	TRBD1	TRBJ1-6	TGTGCCAGTAGTATCGGACAGGGGGCAAGTGTCTATAATTCACCCCTCCACTTT	CASSIGQGASVYNSPLHF
TRBV5-6	NA	NA	TRBJ2-7	TGTGCCAGCAGCTTACCCCCCACCCTACCCTACGAGCAGTACTTC	CASSLPPTLPYEQYF
TRBV4-1	NA	NA	TRBJ2-5	TGCGCCAGCAGCCAAGACGGGAACAACCAAGAGACCCAGTACTTC	CASSQDGNNQETQYF
TRBV27	NA	TRBD1	TRBJ1-4	TGTGCCAGCAGTCCGTTCGGACAGGGTGCAACTAATGAAAAACTGTTTTTT	CASSPFGQGATNEKLFF
TRBV27	NA	NA	TRBJ1-5	TGTGCCAGCAGTCCCGCCACCCCGGCGGGGCTCAATCAGCCCCAGCATTTT	CASSPATPAGLNQPQHF
TRBV18	few	NA	TRBJ1-4	TGTGCCAGCTCACTAGAAGCCGAGGGGGTTGAAAAACTGTTTTTT	CASSLEAEGVEKLFF
TRBV28	few	NA	TRBJ1-2	TGTGCCAGCAGTCTGACAGCTGCCTATGGCTACACCTTC	CASSLTAAYGYTF
TRBV2	NA	NA	TRBJ2-2	TGTGCCATCTCAGGGTATACCGGGGAGCTGTTTTTT	CAISGYTGELFF